This T cell receptor (beta chain) was obtained from a study of CD8 T cells in ankylosing spondylitis (dated by TCRdb to 2015 to 2018). General notes on the study: T cell receptor beta repertoires were profiled in healthy donors and ankylosing spondylitis patients so that disease-linked TCR variants could be found. The full study cohort comprised about 25 ankylosing spondylitis patients and over a hundred healthy donors. Samples of peripheral blood were taken, and for ankylosing spondylitis patients, synovial fluid was collected as well.

The sample was run on an Illumina HiSeq 2500. TCR beta libraries were prepared by quantitative 5'-RACE with molecular barcodes. On the study's bioinformatics: To identify disease-linked TCR variants, a new computational method was used, one built on a probabilistic model of VDJ rearrangement. The public reads were quality trimmed at Q25 with fastp and then assembled into clones with MiXCR by TCRdb, keeping productive beta chains. For every CDR3 protein sequence, its rows merge into one entry that carries the most common genes and DNA. None of the V and J calls come from the authors' own analysis; TCRdb made them. The sample table holds a few hundred thousand distinct CDR3 sequences, of which 20% to 25% were seen once. The top ten constitute 3.5% of the sample. Only a few counts were recorded for this clonotype. The target of this receptor is not known. Base-call qualities are not available, and no considerably larger clone is one nucleotide away.

Broad study findings and their caveats: Some motif variants were previously reported in synovial fluid and blood of reactive arthritis patients, suggesting common disease-initiation mechanisms. According to the report, matched synovial fluid samples from ankylosing spondylitis patients were significantly enriched for the disease-linked clones. The disease-linked clones showed a CD8+ phenotype and occurred at relatively low frequencies in peripheral blood. A TCR beta motif of about eight highly homologous amino acid variants appeared characteristic of blood from ankylosing spondylitis patients.

V is cut back by 4 bases and J by 4 bases, with 5 bases in the junction unmatched. CDR1 and CDR2 are read off the germline V gene (reference sequence) as DFQATT and SNEGSKA. The CDR3, cysteine through phenylalanine, is 14 amino acids long. The DNA shown is the 42-base CDR3, in frame from base 1. Recombination connected TRBV20-1 to TRBJ2-1; TRBD2 agrees with 9 junctional bases. The source of this sequence is a female donor with ankylosing spondylitis or in good health (not recorded which). The source material was blood, either unsorted or a sorted T cell fraction (not recorded which). The sequenced DNA: TGCAGTGCTACCGGGACTAGCCGATACAATGAGCAGTTCTTC. Translated, this is CSATGTSRYNEQFF.